A single sample is the source of the 5 T cell receptor beta chains below, sequenced in a study of response to subunit inactivated influenza vaccine. TCRdb itself ran the RT-PCR reads through MiXCR, one entry per CDR3 protein. Of 590,000 or so distinct CDR3 sequences listed, 11% to 15% are singletons. The sequences come from PBMCs from blood, collected about 14 days before vaccination. These receptors came from a man aged 50 to 59 who received an inactivated influenza vaccine.

The rearrangement joins TRBV27 to TRBJ2-5; TRBD1 matches at 8 bases. This CDR3 contains 15 residues. The germline V gene has CDR1 MNHEY and CDR2 SMNVEV (reference sequence). The junction had 5 bases not matched to a gene; V was cut back by 0 bases and J by 5 bases. The CDR3 nucleotides read TGTGCCAGCAGTTTATCCTGGACAGGGAGGGAGACCCAGTACTTC. It is translated as CASSLSWTGRETQYF.

The chain is built from TRBV6-1 and TRBJ2-2; the D is unclear. The CDR3 is 16 amino acids. Germline lookup yields CDR1 MNHNS and CDR2 SASEGT. Trimming pared 5 bases from V and 5 bases from J, leaving 18 bases between. The CDR3: CASSLLKSPKTGELFF. DNA for the CDR3: TGTGCCAGCAGTCTCCTAAAGTCCCCCAAAACCGGGGAGCTGTTTTTT.

This clonotype was seen a few times. The J gene is TRBJ1-5, the V gene TRBV12-3 or TRBV12-4; 9 bases line up with TRBD1. V was clipped by 6 bases and J by 2 bases; unmatched bases: 5. This CDR3 contains 15 residues. CDR3 sequence (DNA): TGTGCCAGCAGGATGGGACAGGGAGGCAATCAGCCCCAGCATTTT. This sequence encodes CASRMGQGGNQPQHF.

CDR3 region: CAIRSSGGALNEQFF. The DNA of the CDR3 is TGTGCCATCAGATCTAGCGGGGGGGCCCTTAATGAGCAGTTCTTC. V gene TRBV10-3 combines with J gene TRBJ2-1; 12 nucleotides agree with TRBD2. Per germline, CDR1 ENHRY and CDR2 SYGVKD. This CDR3 spans 15 amino acids. V lost 6 bases and J lost 7; bases outside the gene matches: 7.

The chain is built from TRBV7-9 and TRBJ2-7; D uncertain. The ends were cut back, 1 base at V and 6 bases at J, with 7 bases in the middle. The germline CDR1 and CDR2 sequences are SEHNR and FQNEAQ (reference sequence). The CDR3 consists of 12 residues. CDR3: CASSLGWVEQYF. The DNA for the CDR3 is TGTGCCAGCAGCTTAGGTTGGGTCGAGCAGTACTTC.